The entry below describes one T cell receptor beta chain. What it binds is not known. This table comes from immunoSEQ multiplex PCR, and its TCRdb copy is limited to in-frame clones, with some not included. The table lists tens of thousands of clones, 84% of them singletons, with around 1.1% in the top ten. This specimen comes from a study of OX40 agonist ivuxolimab in advanced cancers. Study at large: Three dose-escalation patients had partial responses: one with hepatocellular carcinoma and two with cutaneous melanoma. General study points: Clones of CD4+ and CD8+ blood T cells grew by week 6 at doses of 0.1 to 3.0 mg/kg. Some nonresponders likewise displayed low normalized T-cell clonal expansion.

Autoimmune disease history or systemic immunosuppression meant exclusion. Trimming left V 5 bases short and J 0 bases short, with 11 bases between. CDR1 and CDR2 from the germline V gene are SGHNT and YYREEE (reference sequence). This CDR3 contains 14 residues. This TCR was sampled from an adult with an advanced solid tumor such as melanoma, head and neck, liver or kidney cancer. Specimen: CD4+ or CD8+ T cells sorted from blood, collected in a trial of the OX40 agonist ivuxolimab. The chain couples TRBV5-4 to TRBJ1-2; D is possibly TRBD1 (5 bases). The CDR3 DNA sequence: TGTGCCAGCAGAAGGGACGAAGCTAACTATGGCTACACCTTC. It specifies CASRRDEANYGYTF. The full variable domain, rest sourced from reference TRBV5-4 and TRBJ1-2, is ETGVTQSPTHLIKTRGQQVTLRCSSQSGHNTVSWYQQALGQGPQFIFQYYREEENGRGNFPPRFSGLQFPNYSSELNVNALELDDSALYLCASRRDEANYGYTFGSGTRLTVV.